The 6 T cell receptor beta chains in this list originate from one sample, sequenced in a study of blood T cell repertoires in COVID-19. TCRdb's copy holds only in-frame clones and misses some; the assay was immunoSEQ multiplex PCR. The table records over 200,000 clones, about nine tenths of them present only once. The sequenced sample consisted of PBMCs or T cells enriched from blood (not recorded which). The receptors were gathered from a man between 18 and 35 years old who had recovered from COVID-19.

V gene TRBV6-5 combines with J gene TRBJ2-5; 7 positions agree with TRBD1. CDR1 MNHEY and CDR2 SVGAGI come from the germline V gene. This CDR3 has 16 amino acids. Trimming took 0 bases from V and 3 from J; bases not matched to a gene: 7. The DNA for the CDR3 is TGTGCCAGCAGTTACTCGTGGGCCGGACAGGAAGAGACCCAGTACTTC. Translated, it gives CASSYSWAGQEETQYF.

The rearrangement links TRBV28 to TRBJ1-1, with 12 bases fitting TRBD1. Germline V lookup: CDR1 MDHEN, CDR2 SYDVKM. Trimming at V came to 9 bases and at J to 4 bases, leaving 6 bases not matched to a gene. There are 14 residues in the CDR3. The CDR3 nucleotides are TGTGCCAGTTGTCCGGGACAGGGGGCCACTGAAGCTTTCTTT. Translating gives CASCPGQGATEAFF.

The rearrangement links TRBV3-1 (or the pseudogene TRBV3-2) to TRBJ2-2; TRBD2 matches 9 bases. The germline gives CDR1 LGHDT, CDR2 YNNKEL (reference sequence). The V and J ends lost 4 bases and 1 base, in that order; junction bases with no gene match: 7. The CDR3 has 17 residues. CDR3 sequence (DNA): TGTGCCAGCAGCCGTCCGGGACTAGCTATGAACACCGGGGAGCTGTTTTTT. It encodes CASSRPGLAMNTGELFF.

The rearrangement uses TRBV10-3 and TRBJ2-7; 7 positions match TRBD1. Germline V CDR1 and CDR2: ENHRY, SYGVKD. The V gene end was trimmed by 0 bases and the J gene end by 2 bases; junction bases not matched to a gene: 4. The CDR3 is 15 amino acids. The CDR3 DNA is TGTGCCATCAGTGAGTCGAACAGGGGAACCTACGAGCAGTACTTC. It is translated as CAISESNRGTYEQYF.

The chain joins TRBV5-1 to TRBJ2-2; possible D gene TRBD2, 5 bases. There are 14 residues in the CDR3. The V end was cut by 4 bases, the J end by 7 bases, with 14 bases between. The germline CDR1 and CDR2 sequences are SGHRS and YFSETQ. The CDR3 protein is CASSPTASIGELFF. The CDR3 DNA is TGCGCCAGCAGCCCCACGGCTAGCATCGGGGAGCTGTTTTTT.

The chain joins TRBV4-1 to TRBJ2-1; 8 bases agree with TRBD2. The junction had 8 bases not matched to a gene; V was cut back by 0 bases and J by 4 bases. The CDR3 is made up of 17 amino acids. The germline CDR1 and CDR2 sequences are MGHRA and YSYEKL. The CDR3 reads CASSQDLATSVYNEQFF. In nucleotides, the CDR3 is TGCGCCAGCAGCCAAGATCTAGCGACTAGCGTGTACAATGAGCAGTTCTTC.